Below are 17 T cell receptor beta chains sequenced from a single sample in a study of CD8 T cells in ankylosing spondylitis. Study results and limitations: A motif in TCR beta, a set of eight or nine highly homologous variants, appeared characteristic of ankylosing spondylitis blood.

Antigens of these TCRs are unknown. Each CDR3 protein gets one entry after TCRdb re-called the 5' RACE reads with MiXCR. The data contain under 450,000 distinct CDR3 sequences, roughly 18% of them singletons. Sequenced sample: blood, either unsorted or a sorted T cell fraction (not recorded which). Every receptor here comes from a male donor with ankylosing spondylitis.

The genes are TRBV20-1 and TRBJ2-1; D is possibly TRBD2 (6 bases). V shed 7 bases and J shed 7 bases, with 17 bases lying between them. The germline V gene has CDR1 DFQATT and CDR2 SNEGSKA (reference sequence). There are 13 residues in the CDR3. The CDR3 is CSGRGRRRNEQFF. The CDR3 region has the DNA TGCAGTGGGAGGGGCCGGAGAAGGAATGAGCAGTTCTTC.

The table lists this clonotype with a few counts. The chain joins TRBV20-1 to TRBJ1-2, with D possibly matching TRBD1 (5 bases). V lost 1 base and J 7 bases, leaving 13 bases between the germline ends. The CDR3 sequence is 13 residues long. CDR1 and CDR2 (germline): DFQATT, SNEGSKA (reference sequence). The DNA of the CDR3 is TGCAGTGCTAGAGGACAGATCGGGCCTGGCTACACCTTC. Translated: CSARGQIGPGYTF.

This clonotype was counted only a few times. The rearrangement joins TRBV7-9 to TRBJ1-2, with D possibly matching TRBD1 (5 bases). V lost 1 base to trimming and J lost 3 bases, with 9 bases between them. The length of the CDR3 is 14 residues. Per the germline V gene, CDR1 is SEHNR and CDR2 is FQNEAQ (reference sequence). The chain's CDR3 is CASSLVGAHYGYTF. CDR3 nucleotides: TGTGCCAGCAGCTTAGTTGGGGCCCACTATGGCTACACCTTC.

V is TRBV9 and J is TRBJ1-1, with D unclear. Trimming stripped 4 bases from V and 4 bases from J, with 17 bases between. Germline V gene lookup returns CDR1 SGDLS and CDR2 YYNGEE. CDR3 length: 15 amino acids. The CDR3 region is CASSRWIDLGTEAFF. The CDR3 nucleotides are TGTGCCAGCAGCCGATGGATCGACTTGGGCACTGAAGCTTTCTTT.

This clonotype was found a few times. A read error is likely, as this CDR3 ends without the conserved phenylalanine or tryptophan. The chain couples TRBV29-1 to TRBJ1-5, with 11 bases lining up with TRBD1. The CDR3 contains 13 residues. CDR1 is SQVTM and CDR2 is ANQGSEA in the germline V gene. Trimming cost V 6 bases and J 5 bases; bases outside gene matches: 3. The CDR3 region has the DNA TGCAGCGTGGGGGACAGGGGGGATCAGCCCCAGCATTTG. Its translation: CSVGDRGDQPQHL.

Turning to this clonotype: A much larger clone lies a single base off, so this may be a read error. The genes are TRBV12-3 or TRBV12-4 and TRBJ1-1; no reliable D call. Trimming shortened V by 5 bases and J by 4 bases, and 14 bases separated the two germline ends. This CDR3 has 14 residues. This CDR3 is CASSPRAGITEAFF. DNA of the CDR3: TGTGCCAGCAGTCCAAGGGCGGGGATCACTGAAGCTTTCTTT.

This rearrangement joins TRBV5-1 to TRBJ2-1; 11 bases align to TRBD2. The CDR3 runs to 16 residues. Germline lookup yields CDR1 SGHRS and CDR2 YFSETQ. V trimming: 0 bases; J trimming: 8 bases; junction bases outside the gene matches: 7. CDR3 protein: CASSLAASGGRDEQFF. The CDR3 DNA follows: TGCGCCAGCAGCTTGGCCGCTAGCGGGGGGCGGGATGAGCAGTTCTTC. The full variable domain, in which reference TRBV5-1 and TRBJ2-1 provide the parts outside the CDR3, is KAGVTQTPRYLIKTRGQQVTLSCSPISGHRSVSWYQQTPGQGLQFLFEYFSETQRNKGNFPGRFSGRQFSNSRSEMNVSTLELGDSALYLCASSLAASGGRDEQFFGPGTRLTVL.

V and J are TRBV5-1 and TRBJ1-1; TRBD1 aligns across 7 bases. Trimming at V came to 3 bases and at J to 1 base, leaving 9 bases not matched to a gene. The CDR3 runs 16 residues. In germline, CDR1 is SGHRS, CDR2 YFSETQ. This chain's CDR3 is CASSSQTGKKNTEAFF. The CDR3 DNA reads TGCGCCAGCAGCTCCCAGACAGGGAAAAAGAACACTGAAGCTTTCTTT.

The chain has TRBV7-3 and TRBJ2-1, with TRBD2 identical over 7 bases. Germline CDR1 SGHTA, CDR2 FQGTGA. The CDR3 is 16 residues long. V was clipped by 2 bases and J by 10 bases; unmatched bases: 14. The CDR3 reads CASSLLRLAALVEQFF. CDR3 bases: TGTGCCAGCAGCTTACTTCGACTAGCAGCCCTGGTGGAGCAGTTCTTC. Together with reference TRBV7-3 and TRBJ2-1, the CDR3 gives the full variable domain: GAGVSQTPSNKVTEKGKYVELRCDPISGHTALYWYRQSLGQGPEFLIYFQGTGAADDSGLPNDRFFAVRPEGSVSTLKIQRTERGDSAVYLCASSLLRLAALVEQFFGPGTRLTVL.

The genes are TRBV20-1 and TRBJ2-7; 12 bases line up with TRBD2. The CDR3 spans 18 residues. V was pared by 1 base and J by 4 bases, with 14 bases of the junction left unmatched. Per the germline V gene, CDR1 is DFQATT and CDR2 is SNEGSKA (reference sequence). The DNA for the CDR3 is TGCAGTGCTAGAGCTAGGGACTTACTAGCGGGGGGAACGTACGAGCAGTACTTC. It specifies CSARARDLLAGGTYEQYF.

This clonotype was observed at least ten times. V and J are TRBV4-1 and TRBJ2-1, with 7 positions matching TRBD2. The CDR3 contains 14 residues. Germline CDR1 and CDR2: MGHRA and YSYEKL. V was clipped by 2 bases and J by 9 bases; unmatched bases: 7. The CDR3 DNA follows: TGCGCCAGCAGCCAACCGCGGACTAGGGGTGAGCAGTTCTTC. This encodes CASSQPRTRGEQFF.

This clonotype was seen a few times. This sequence joins TRBV9 and TRBJ2-7; TRBD2 aligns across 13 bases. Germline V gene data show CDR1 as SGDLS and CDR2 as YYNGEE. The ends lost 3 bases at V and 5 bases at J; junction bases unmatched: 8. This CDR3 comprises 16 residues. CDR3 sequence reads: CASSAETSGGRNEQYF. CDR3 DNA: TGTGCCAGCAGCGCCGAGACTAGCGGGGGGCGGAACGAGCAGTACTTC. Variable domain in full (rest from reference TRBV9 and TRBJ2-7): DSGVTQTPKHLITATGQRVTLRCSPRSGDLSVYWYQQSLDQGLQFLIQYYNGEERAKGNILERFSAQQFPDLHSELNLSSLELGDSALYFCASSAETSGGRNEQYFGPGTRLTVT.

CDR3 nucleotides: TGTGCCAGCAGTGTATCTTGGGACAGGGGGAAAGAAAGGAGGGACAATGAGCAGTTCTTC. It codes for CASSVSWDRGKERRDNEQFF. The genes are TRBV2 and TRBJ2-1, with 11 bases matching TRBD1. Germline CDR1 reads SNHLY; CDR2 reads FYNNEI. V was clipped by 4 bases and J by 5 bases; unmatched bases: 19. The CDR3 loop spans 20 amino acids.

This clonotype was observed many times. This chain connects TRBV7-9 to TRBJ1-1; D is perhaps TRBD1 (5 bases). Between the trimmed V and J ends, which lost 3 bases and 7 bases, there was a span of 9 bases. CDR1 is SEHNR, CDR2 FQNEAQ, per germline (reference sequence). CDR3 length: 12 residues. Written as DNA, the CDR3 is TGTGCCAGCAGCTTCGATAGGGGTGAAGCTTTCTTT. It is translated as CASSFDRGEAFF.

The CDR3 loop reads CSGTRVEGKETQYF. DNA of the CDR3: TGCAGTGGAACTAGGGTGGAGGGCAAAGAGACCCAGTACTTC. This sequence joins TRBV20-1 and TRBJ2-5; D is perhaps TRBD2 (6 bases). Germline V gene lookup returns CDR1 DFQATT and CDR2 SNEGSKA (reference sequence). The CDR3 sequence is 14 residues long. Between the trimmed V and J ends, which lost 7 bases and 3 bases, there was a span of 18 bases.

The rearrangement joins TRBV11-2 to TRBJ2-7; D is perhaps TRBD2 (7 bases). V lost 5 bases and J lost 7, with 15 bases in between. Germline V gene data show CDR1 as SGHAT and CDR2 as FQNNGV. This CDR3 contains 13 residues. The CDR3 nucleotides are TGTGCCAGCAGCAGGGGGGGAGTGTTAGAGCAGTACTTC. Amino acid sequence: CASSRGGVLEQYF.

V is TRBV18 and J is TRBJ2-3, with 9 bases that match TRBD1. The CDR3 is 16 amino acids. CDR1 and CDR2 (germline): KGHSH, LQKENI. The V gene end was trimmed by 3 bases and the J gene end by 4 bases; junction bases not matched to a gene: 8. Here the CDR3 reads CASSPPGQGSADTQYF. As DNA, the CDR3 is TGTGCCAGCTCACCCCCGGGACAGGGATCCGCAGATACGCAGTATTTT. The full variable domain, with the rest looked up from reference TRBV18 and TRBJ2-3, is NAGVMQNPRHLVRRRGQEARLRCSPMKGHSHVYWYRQLPEEGLKFMVYLQKENIIDESGMPKERFSAEFPKEGPSILRIQQVVRGDSAAYFCASSPPGQGSADTQYFGPGTRLTVL.